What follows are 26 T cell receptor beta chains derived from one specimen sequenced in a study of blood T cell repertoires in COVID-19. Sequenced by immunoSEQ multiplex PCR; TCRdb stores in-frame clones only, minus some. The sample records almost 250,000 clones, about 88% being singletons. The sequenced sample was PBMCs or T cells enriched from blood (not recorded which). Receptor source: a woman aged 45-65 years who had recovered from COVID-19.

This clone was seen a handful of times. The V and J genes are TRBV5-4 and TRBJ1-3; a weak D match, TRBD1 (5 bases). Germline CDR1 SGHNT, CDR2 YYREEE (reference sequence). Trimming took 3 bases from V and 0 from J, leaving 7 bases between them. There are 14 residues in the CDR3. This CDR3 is CASSSTASGNTIYF. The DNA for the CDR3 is TGTGCCAGCAGCTCGACAGCCTCTGGAAACACCATATATTTT.

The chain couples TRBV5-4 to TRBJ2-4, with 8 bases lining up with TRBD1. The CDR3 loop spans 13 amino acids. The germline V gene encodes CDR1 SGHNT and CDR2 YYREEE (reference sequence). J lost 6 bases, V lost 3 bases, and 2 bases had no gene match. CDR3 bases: TGTGCCAGCAGCTATGGACAGGGAAACATTCAGTACTTC. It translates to CASSYGQGNIQYF. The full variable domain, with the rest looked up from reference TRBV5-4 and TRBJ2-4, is ETGVTQSPTHLIKTRGQQVTLRCSSQSGHNTVSWYQQALGQGPQFIFQYYREEENGRGNFPPRFSGLQFPNYSSELNVNALELDDSALYLCASSYGQGNIQYFGAGTRLSVL.

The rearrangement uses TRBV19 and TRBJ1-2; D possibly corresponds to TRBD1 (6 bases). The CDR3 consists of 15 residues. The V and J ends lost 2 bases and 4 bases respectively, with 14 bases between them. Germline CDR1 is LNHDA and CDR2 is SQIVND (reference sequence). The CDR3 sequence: CASSISTGPAYGYTF. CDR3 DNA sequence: TGTGCCAGTAGTATAAGTACAGGGCCAGCCTATGGCTACACCTTC.

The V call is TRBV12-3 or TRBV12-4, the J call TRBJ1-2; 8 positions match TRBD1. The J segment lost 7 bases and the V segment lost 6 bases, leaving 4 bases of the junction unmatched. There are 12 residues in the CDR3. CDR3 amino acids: CASSRTGPGYTF. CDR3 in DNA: TGTGCCAGCAGCCGGACAGGGCCTGGCTACACCTTC.

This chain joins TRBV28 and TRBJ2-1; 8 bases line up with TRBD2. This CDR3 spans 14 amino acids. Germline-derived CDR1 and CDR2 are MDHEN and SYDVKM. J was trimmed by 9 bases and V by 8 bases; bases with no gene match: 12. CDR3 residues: CASGAGTRRSEQFF. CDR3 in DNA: TGTGCCAGCGGCGCCGGGACTAGGAGGAGTGAGCAGTTCTTC.

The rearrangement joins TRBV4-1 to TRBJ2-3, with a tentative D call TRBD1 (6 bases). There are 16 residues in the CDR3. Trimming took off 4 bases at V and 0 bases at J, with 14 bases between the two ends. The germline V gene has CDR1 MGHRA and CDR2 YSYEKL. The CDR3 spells CASSPRTVTSTDTQYF. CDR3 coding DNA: TGCGCCAGCAGCCCTCGGACAGTGACTAGCACAGATACGCAGTATTTT.

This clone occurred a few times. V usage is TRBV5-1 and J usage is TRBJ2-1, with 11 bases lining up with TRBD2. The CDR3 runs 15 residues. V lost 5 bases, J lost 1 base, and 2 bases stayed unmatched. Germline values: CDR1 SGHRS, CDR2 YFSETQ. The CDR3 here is CASRGLAGSYNEQFF. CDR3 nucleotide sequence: TGCGCCAGCAGAGGACTAGCGGGTTCCTACAATGAGCAGTTCTTC. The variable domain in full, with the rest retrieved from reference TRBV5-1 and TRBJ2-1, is KAGVTQTPRYLIKTRGQQVTLSCSPISGHRSVSWYQQTPGQGLQFLFEYFSETQRNKGNFPGRFSGRQFSNSRSEMNVSTLELGDSALYLCASRGLAGSYNEQFFGPGTRLTVL.

The CDR3: CSVVPGPPGQTGELFF. The CDR3 bases are TGCAGCGTTGTCCCCGGCCCCCCAGGACAAACCGGGGAGCTGTTTTTT. The rearrangement joins TRBV29-1 to TRBJ2-2, with D perhaps matching TRBD1 (5 bases). V was pared by 4 bases and J by 5 bases, with 20 bases between. Germline V lookup: CDR1 SQVTM, CDR2 ANQGSEA. The CDR3 totals 16 residues.

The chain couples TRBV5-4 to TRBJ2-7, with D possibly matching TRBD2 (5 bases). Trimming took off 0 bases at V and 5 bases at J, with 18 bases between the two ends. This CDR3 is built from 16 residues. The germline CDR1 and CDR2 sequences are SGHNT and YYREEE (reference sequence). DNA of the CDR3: TGTGCCAGCAGCTTGGAGGGAGATTTGTCCCCAGACGAGCAGTACTTC. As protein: CASSLEGDLSPDEQYF.

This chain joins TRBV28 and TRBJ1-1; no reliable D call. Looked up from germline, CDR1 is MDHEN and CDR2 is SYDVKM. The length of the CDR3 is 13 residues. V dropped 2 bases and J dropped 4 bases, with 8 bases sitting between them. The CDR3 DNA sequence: TGTGCCAGCAGTTTACTAGGTGTCACTGAAGCTTTCTTT. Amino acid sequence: CASSLLGVTEAFF.

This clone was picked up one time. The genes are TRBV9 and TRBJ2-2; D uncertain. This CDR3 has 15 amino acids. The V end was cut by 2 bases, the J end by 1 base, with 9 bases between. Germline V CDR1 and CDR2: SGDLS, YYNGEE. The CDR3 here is CASSVGSLNTGELFF. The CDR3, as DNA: TGTGCCAGCAGCGTGGGTAGCTTGAACACCGGGGAGCTGTTTTTT. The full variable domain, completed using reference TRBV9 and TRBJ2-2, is DSGVTQTPKHLITATGQRVTLRCSPRSGDLSVYWYQQSLDQGLQFLIQYYNGEERAKGNILERFSAQQFPDLHSELNLSSLELGDSALYFCASSVGSLNTGELFFGEGSRLTVL.

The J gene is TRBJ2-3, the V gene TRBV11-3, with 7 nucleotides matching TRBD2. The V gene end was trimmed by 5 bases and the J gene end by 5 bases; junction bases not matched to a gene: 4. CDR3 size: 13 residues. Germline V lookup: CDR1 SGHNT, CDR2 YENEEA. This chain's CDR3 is CASSPREGDTQYF. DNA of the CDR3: TGTGCCAGCAGCCCGAGGGAGGGAGATACGCAGTATTTT.

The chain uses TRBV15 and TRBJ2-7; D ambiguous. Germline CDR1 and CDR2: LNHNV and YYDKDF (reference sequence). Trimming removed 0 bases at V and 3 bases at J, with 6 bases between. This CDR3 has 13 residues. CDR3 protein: CATSRDSHYEQYF. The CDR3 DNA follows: TGTGCCACCAGCAGAGATAGCCACTACGAGCAGTACTTC.

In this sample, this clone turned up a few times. The chain's CDR3 is CASSTRRDTQYF. In nucleotides, the CDR3 is TGTGCCAGCAGTACGCGTCGGGATACGCAGTATTTT. V gene TRBV2 combines with J gene TRBJ2-3; no clear D. CDR1 SNHLY and CDR2 FYNNEI come from the germline V gene. The CDR3 loop spans 12 amino acids. Trimming took off 5 bases at V and 6 bases at J, with 9 bases between the two ends.

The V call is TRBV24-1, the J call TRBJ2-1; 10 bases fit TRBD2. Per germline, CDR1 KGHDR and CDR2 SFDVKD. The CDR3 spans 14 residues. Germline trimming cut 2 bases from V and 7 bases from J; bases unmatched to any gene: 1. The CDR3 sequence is CATSDSGLANEQFF. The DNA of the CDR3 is TGTGCCACCAGTGATTCGGGACTAGCGAATGAGCAGTTCTTC.

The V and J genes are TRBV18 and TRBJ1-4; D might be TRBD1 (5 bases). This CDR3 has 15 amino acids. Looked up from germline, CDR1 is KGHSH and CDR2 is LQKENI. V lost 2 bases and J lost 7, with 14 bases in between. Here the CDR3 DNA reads TGTGCCAGCTCACCAACCCAGGGCATAGGTGAAAAACTGTTTTTT. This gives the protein CASSPTQGIGEKLFF.

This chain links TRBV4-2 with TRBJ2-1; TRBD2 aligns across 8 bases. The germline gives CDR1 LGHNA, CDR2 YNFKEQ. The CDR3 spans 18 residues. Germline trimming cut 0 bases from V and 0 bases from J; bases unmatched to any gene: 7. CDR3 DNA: TGTGCCAGCAGCCAAGAAGCCCTAGCGGGCCGCTCCTACAATGAGCAGTTCTTC. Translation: CASSQEALAGRSYNEQFF.

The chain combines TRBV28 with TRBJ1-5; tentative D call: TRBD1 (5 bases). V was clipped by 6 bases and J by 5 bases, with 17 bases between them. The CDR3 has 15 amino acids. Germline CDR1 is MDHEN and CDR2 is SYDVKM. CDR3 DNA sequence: TGTGCCAGCAGGCAGGGCTGGGGTTCGTATCAGCCCCAGCATTTT. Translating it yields CASRQGWGSYQPQHF.

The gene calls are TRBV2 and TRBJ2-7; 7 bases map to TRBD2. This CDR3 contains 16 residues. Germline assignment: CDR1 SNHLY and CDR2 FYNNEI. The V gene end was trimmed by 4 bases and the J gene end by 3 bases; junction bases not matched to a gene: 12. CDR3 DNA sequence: TGTGCCAGCAGTGGAGCGTCCAGCGGGATTCTCTACGAGCAGTACTTC. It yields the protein CASSGASSGILYEQYF.

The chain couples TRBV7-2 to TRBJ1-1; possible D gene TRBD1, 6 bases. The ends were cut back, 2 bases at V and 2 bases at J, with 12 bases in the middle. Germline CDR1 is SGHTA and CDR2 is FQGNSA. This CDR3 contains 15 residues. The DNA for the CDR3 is TGTGCCAGCAGCTTAAACAGGGTCCCTAACACTGAAGCTTTCTTT. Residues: CASSLNRVPNTEAFF.

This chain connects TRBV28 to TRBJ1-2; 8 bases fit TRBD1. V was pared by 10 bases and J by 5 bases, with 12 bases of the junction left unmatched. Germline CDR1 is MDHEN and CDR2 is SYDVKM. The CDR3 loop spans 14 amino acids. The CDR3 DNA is TGTGCCATTTCCGCGCAGGGGGCAGGTTATGGCTACACCTTC. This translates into CAISAQGAGYGYTF.

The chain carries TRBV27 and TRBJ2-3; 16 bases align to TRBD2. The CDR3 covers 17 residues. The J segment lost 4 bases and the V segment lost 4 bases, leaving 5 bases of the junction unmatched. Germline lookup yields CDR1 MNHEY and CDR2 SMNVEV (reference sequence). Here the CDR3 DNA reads TGTGCCAGCAGTTCCCAGGGACTAGCGGGAGGGCCAGATACGCAGTATTTT. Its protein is CASSSQGLAGGPDTQYF.

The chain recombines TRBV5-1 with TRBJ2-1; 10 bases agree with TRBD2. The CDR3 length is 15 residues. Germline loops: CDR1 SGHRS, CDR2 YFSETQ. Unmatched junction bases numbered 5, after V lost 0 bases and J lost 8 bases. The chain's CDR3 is CASSLVLAGGDEQFF. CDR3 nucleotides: TGCGCCAGCAGCTTGGTTTTAGCGGGAGGCGATGAGCAGTTCTTC. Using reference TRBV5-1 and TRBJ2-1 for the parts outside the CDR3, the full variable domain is KAGVTQTPRYLIKTRGQQVTLSCSPISGHRSVSWYQQTPGQGLQFLFEYFSETQRNKGNFPGRFSGRQFSNSRSEMNVSTLELGDSALYLCASSLVLAGGDEQFFGPGTRLTVL.

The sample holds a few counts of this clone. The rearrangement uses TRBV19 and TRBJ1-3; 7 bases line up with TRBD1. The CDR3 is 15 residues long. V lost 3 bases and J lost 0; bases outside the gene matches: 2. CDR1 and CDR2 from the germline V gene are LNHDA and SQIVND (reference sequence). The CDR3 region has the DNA TGTGCCAGTAGTATCGGACAGGTCTCTGGAAACACCATATATTTT. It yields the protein CASSIGQVSGNTIYF.

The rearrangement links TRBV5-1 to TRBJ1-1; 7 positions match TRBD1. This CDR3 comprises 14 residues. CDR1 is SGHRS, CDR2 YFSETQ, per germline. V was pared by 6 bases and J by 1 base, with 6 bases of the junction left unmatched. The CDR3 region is CASTSTGWNTEAFF. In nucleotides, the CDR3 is TGCGCCAGCACCTCGACAGGGTGGAACACTGAAGCTTTCTTT.

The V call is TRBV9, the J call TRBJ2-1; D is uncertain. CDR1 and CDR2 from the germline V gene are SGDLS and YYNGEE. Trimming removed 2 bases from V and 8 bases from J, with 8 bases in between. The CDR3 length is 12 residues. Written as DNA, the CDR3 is TGTGCCAGCAGCGTTAGTACCGATGAGCAGTTCTTC. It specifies CASSVSTDEQFF.